What follows is one T cell receptor beta chain and its context. This entry is derived from a study of control samples from healthy donors and cancer patients. Only in-frame clones appear in the TCRdb table, and some are missing; sequencing was by immunoSEQ multiplex PCR. The sample contains 150,000 or so clones, approximately 90% of which appear only once. CDR1 and CDR2 (germline): LGHNA, YNFKEQ. Deletions cut 0 bases from V and 4 bases from J, with 9 bases between. The CDR3 length is 15 residues. This TCR was sampled from a man in his forties or fifties in good health. The gene calls are TRBV4-2 and TRBJ1-4, with a weak D call TRBD1 (5 bases). Material: blood. The CDR3 region is CASSQEGGNNEKLFF. CDR3 nucleotide sequence: TGTGCCAGCAGCCAAGAGGGGGGGAATAATGAAAAACTGTTTTTT.